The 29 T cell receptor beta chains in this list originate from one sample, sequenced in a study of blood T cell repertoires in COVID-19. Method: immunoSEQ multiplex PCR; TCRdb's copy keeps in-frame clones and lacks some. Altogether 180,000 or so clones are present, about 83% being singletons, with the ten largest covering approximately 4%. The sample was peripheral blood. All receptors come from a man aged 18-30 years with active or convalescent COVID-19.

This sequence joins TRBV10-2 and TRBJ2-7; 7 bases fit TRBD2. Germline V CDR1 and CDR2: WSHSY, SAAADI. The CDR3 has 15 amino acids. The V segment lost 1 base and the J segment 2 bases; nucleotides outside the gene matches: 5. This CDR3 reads CASSEFGRGTYEQYF. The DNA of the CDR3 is TGCGCCAGCAGTGAGTTCGGGCGGGGGACCTACGAGCAGTACTTC.

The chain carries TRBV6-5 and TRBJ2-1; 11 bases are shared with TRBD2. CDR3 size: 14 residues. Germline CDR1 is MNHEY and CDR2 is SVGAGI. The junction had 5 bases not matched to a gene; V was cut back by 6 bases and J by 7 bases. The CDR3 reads CASRTSGVTNEQFF. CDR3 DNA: TGTGCCAGCAGGACTAGCGGGGTGACGAATGAGCAGTTCTTC.

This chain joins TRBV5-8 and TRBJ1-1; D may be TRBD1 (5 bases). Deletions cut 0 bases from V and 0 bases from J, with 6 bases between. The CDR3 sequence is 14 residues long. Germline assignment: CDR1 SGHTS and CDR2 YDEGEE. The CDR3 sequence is CASSLVGVNTEAFF. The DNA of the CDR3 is TGTGCCAGCAGCTTGGTAGGGGTGAACACTGAAGCTTTCTTT.

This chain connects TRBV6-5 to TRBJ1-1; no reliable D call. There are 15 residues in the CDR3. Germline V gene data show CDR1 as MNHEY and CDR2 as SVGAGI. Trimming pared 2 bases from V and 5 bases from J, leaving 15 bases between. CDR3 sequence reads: CASSYNPRGGTEAFF. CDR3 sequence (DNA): TGTGCCAGCAGTTACAACCCACGGGGTGGGACTGAAGCTTTCTTT.

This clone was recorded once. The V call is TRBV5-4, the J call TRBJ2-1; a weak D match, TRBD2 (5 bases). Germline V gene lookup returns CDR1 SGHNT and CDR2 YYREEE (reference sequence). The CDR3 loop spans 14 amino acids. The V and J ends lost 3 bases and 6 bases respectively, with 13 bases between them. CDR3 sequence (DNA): TGTGCCAGCAGCTCTGAGGGAGTAGGCAATGAGCAGTTCTTC. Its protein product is CASSSEGVGNEQFF. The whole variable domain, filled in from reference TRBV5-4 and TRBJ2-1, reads ETGVTQSPTHLIKTRGQQVTLRCSSQSGHNTVSWYQQALGQGPQFIFQYYREEENGRGNFPPRFSGLQFPNYSSELNVNALELDDSALYLCASSSEGVGNEQFFGPGTRLTVL.

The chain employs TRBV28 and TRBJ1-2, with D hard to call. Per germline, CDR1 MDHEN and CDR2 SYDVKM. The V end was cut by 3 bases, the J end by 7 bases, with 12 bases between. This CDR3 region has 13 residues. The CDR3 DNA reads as TGTGCCAGCAGTTTGTCAGTATGGAGTGGCTACACCTTC. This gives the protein CASSLSVWSGYTF.

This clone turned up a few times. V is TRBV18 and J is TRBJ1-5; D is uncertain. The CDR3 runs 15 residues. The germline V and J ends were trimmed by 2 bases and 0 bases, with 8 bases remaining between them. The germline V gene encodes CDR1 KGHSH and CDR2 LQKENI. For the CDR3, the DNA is TGTGCCAGCTCACCATATGAGGATAGCAATCAGCCCCAGCATTTT. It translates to CASSPYEDSNQPQHF.

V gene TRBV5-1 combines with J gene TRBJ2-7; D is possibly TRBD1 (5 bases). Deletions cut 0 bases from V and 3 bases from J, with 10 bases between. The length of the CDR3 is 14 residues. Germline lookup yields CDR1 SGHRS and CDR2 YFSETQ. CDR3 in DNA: TGCGCCAGCAGCTTGGAACCAGGGAACTACGAGCAGTACGTC. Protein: CASSLEPGNYEQYV.

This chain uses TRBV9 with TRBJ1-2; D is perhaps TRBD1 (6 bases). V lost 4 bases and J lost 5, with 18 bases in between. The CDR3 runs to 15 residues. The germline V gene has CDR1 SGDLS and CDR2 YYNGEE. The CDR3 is CASSLARARGYGYTF. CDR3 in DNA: TGTGCCAGCAGCCTAGCCCGTGCCAGGGGATATGGCTACACCTTC. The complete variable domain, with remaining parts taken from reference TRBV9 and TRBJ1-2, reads DSGVTQTPKHLITATGQRVTLRCSPRSGDLSVYWYQQSLDQGLQFLIQYYNGEERAKGNILERFSAQQFPDLHSELNLSSLELGDSALYFCASSLARARGYGYTFGSGTRLTVV.

This CDR3 is CASSKGANQPQHF. Here the CDR3 DNA reads TGTGCCAGCAGTAAGGGGGCGAATCAGCCCCAGCATTTT. The chain is built from TRBV2 and TRBJ1-5; 7 bases are shared with TRBD1. V trimming: 5 bases; J trimming: 4 bases; junction bases outside the gene matches: 2. Germline CDR1 reads SNHLY; CDR2 reads FYNNEI. This CDR3 has 13 amino acids.

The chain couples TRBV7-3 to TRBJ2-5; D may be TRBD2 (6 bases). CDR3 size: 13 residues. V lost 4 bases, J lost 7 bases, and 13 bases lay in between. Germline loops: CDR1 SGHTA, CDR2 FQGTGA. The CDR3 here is CASSSQGTGTQYF. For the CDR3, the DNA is TGTGCCAGCAGCTCACAAGGGACTGGGACCCAGTACTTC.

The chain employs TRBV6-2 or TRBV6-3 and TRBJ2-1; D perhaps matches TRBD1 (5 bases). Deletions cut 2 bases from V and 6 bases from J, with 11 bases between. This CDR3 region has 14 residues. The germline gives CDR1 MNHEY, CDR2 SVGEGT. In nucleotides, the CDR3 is TGTGCCAGCAGTTACACCAGGGTAGGCAATGAGCAGTTCTTC. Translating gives CASSYTRVGNEQFF.

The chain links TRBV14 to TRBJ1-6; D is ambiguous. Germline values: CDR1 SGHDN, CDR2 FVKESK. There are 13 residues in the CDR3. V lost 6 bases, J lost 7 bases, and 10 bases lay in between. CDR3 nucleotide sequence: TGTGCCAGCAGGGCAAGGGAGAATTCACCCCTCCACTTT. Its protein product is CASRARENSPLHF.

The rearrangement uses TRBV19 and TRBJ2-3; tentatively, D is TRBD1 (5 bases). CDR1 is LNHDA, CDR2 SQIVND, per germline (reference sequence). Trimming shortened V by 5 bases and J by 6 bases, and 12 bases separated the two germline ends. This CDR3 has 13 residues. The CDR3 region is CASSLSRGDTQYF. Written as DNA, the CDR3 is TGTGCCAGTAGTCTCAGTAGGGGTGATACGCAGTATTTT. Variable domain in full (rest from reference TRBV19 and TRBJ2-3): DGGITQSPKYLFRKEGQNVTLSCEQNLNHDAMYWYRQDPGQGLRLIYYSQIVNDFQKGDIAEGYSVSREKKESFPLTVTSAQKNPTAFYLCASSLSRGDTQYFGPGTRLTVL.

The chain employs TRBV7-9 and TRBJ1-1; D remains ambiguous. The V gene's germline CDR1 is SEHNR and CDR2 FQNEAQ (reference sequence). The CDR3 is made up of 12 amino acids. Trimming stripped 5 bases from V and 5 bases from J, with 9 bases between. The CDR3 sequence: CASSPTGTEAFF. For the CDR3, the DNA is TGTGCCAGCAGCCCCACCGGGACTGAAGCTTTCTTT.

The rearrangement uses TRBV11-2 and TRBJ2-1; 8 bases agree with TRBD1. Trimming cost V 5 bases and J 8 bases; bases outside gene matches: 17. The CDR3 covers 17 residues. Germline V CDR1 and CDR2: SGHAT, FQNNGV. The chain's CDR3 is CASSHRVGGQALYEQFF. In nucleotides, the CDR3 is TGTGCCAGCAGCCACCGAGTCGGGGGACAGGCGCTCTATGAGCAGTTCTTC.

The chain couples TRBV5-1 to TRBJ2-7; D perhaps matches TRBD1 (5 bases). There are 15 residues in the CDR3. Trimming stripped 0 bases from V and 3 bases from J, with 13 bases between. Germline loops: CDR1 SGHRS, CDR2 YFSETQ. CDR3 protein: CASSLGGEQGYEQYF. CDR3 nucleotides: TGCGCCAGCAGCTTGGGGGGCGAGCAGGGCTACGAGCAGTACTTC.

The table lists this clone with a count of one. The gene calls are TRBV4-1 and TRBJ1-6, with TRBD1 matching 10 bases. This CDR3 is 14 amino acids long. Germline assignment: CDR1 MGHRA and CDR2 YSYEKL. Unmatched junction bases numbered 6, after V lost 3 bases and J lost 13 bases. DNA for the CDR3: TGCGCCAGCAGCCACGGGACAGGGGCAACGCCCCTCCACTTT. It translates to CASSHGTGATPLHF.

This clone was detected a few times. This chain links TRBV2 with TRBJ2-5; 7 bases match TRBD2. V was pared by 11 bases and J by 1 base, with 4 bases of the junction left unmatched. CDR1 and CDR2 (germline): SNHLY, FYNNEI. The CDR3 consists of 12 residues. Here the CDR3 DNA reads TGTGCCGGGACTACGGGCCAAGAGACCCAGTACTTC. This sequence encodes CAGTTGQETQYF.

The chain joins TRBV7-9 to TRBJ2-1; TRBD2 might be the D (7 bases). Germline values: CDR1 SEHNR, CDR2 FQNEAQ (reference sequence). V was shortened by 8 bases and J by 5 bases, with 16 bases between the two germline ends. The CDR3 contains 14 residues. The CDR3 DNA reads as TGTGCCAGCGGGGGGGCCGGACCCAACAATGAGCAGTTCTTC. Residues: CASGGAGPNNEQFF.

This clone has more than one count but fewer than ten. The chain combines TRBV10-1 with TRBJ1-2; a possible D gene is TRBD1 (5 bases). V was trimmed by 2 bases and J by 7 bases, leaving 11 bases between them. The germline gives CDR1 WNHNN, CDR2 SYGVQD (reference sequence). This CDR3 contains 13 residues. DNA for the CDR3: TGCGCCAGCAGTGAGCAACAGGAGTCTGGCTACACCTTC. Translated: CASSEQQESGYTF.

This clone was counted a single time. CDR3 bases: TGTGCCAGCAGCCAAGGAGACCAAACCTACGAGCAGTACTTC. This encodes CASSQGDQTYEQYF. The chain couples TRBV7-9 to TRBJ2-7; D is uncertain. The germline CDR1 and CDR2 sequences are SEHNR and FQNEAQ (reference sequence). The CDR3 is 14 residues long. V was clipped by 5 bases and J by 2 bases, with 13 bases between them.

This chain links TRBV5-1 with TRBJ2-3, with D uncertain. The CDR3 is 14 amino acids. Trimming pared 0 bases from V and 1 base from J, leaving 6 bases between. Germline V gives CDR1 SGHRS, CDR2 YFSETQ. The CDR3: CASSLERGTDTQYF. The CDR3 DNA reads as TGCGCCAGCAGCTTGGAGCGTGGCACAGATACGCAGTATTTT.

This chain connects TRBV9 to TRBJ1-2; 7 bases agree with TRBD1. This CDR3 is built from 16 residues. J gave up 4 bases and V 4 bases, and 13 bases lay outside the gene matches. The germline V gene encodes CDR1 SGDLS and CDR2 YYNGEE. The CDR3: CASSPSGTAMTYGYTF. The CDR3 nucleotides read TGTGCCAGCAGCCCCTCCGGGACAGCGATGACCTATGGCTACACCTTC. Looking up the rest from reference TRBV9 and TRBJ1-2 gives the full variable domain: DSGVTQTPKHLITATGQRVTLRCSPRSGDLSVYWYQQSLDQGLQFLIQYYNGEERAKGNILERFSAQQFPDLHSELNLSSLELGDSALYFCASSPSGTAMTYGYTFGSGTRLTVV.

The CDR3: CSVESWAGSEAFF. The CDR3 DNA reads TGCAGCGTTGAAAGTTGGGCAGGGTCTGAAGCTTTCTTT. V usage is TRBV29-1 and J usage is TRBJ1-1; TRBD1 might be the D (5 bases). V dropped 2 bases and J dropped 6 bases, with 13 bases sitting between them. The CDR3 extends over 13 amino acids. Germline CDR1 SQVTM, CDR2 ANQGSEA.

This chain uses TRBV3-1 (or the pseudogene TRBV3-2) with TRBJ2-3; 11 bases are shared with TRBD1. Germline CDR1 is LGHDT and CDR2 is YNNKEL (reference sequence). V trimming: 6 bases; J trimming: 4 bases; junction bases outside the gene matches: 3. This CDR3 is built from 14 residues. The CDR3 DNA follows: TGTGCCAGCAGAGGGACAGGGGGATCAGATACGCAGTATTTT. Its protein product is CASRGTGGSDTQYF.

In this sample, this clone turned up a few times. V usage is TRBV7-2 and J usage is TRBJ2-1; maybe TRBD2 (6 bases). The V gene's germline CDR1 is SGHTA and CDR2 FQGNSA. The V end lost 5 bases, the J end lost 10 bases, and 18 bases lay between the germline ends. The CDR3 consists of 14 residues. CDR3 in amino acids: CASSLRDWGSEQFF. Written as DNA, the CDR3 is TGTGCCAGCAGCCTAAGGGACTGGGGCTCGGAGCAGTTCTTC.

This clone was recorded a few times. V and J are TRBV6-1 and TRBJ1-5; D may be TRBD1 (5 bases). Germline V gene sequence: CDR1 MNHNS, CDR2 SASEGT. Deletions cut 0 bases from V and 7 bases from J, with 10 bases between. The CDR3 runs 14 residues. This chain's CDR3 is CASSEALQGQPQHF. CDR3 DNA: TGTGCCAGCAGTGAAGCGCTTCAGGGCCAGCCCCAGCATTTT.

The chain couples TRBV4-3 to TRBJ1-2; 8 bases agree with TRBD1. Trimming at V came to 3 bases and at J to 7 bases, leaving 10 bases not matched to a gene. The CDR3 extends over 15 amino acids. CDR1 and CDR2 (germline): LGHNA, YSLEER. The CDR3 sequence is CASSHVIGTGSGYTF. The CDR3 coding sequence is TGCGCCAGCAGCCATGTTATCGGGACAGGCTCTGGCTACACCTTC.